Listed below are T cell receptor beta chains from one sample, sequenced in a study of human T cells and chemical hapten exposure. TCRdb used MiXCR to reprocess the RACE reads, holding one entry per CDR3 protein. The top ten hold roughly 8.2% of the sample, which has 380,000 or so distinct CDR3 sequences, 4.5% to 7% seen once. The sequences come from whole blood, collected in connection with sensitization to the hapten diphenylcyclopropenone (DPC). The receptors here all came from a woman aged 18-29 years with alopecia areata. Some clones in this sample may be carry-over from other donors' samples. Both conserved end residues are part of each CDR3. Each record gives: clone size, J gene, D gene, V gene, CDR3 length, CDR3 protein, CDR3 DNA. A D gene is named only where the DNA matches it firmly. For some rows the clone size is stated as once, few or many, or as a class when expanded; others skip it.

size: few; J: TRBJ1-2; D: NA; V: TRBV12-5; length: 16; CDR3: CASGLVRGTVNYGYTF; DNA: TGTGCTAGTGGTTTGGTCCGCGGCACAGTTAACTATGGCTACACCTTC
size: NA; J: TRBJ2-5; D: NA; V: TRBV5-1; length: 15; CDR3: CASSLEGQAGETQYF; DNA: TGCGCCAGCAGCTTGGAGGGGCAGGCCGGGGAGACCCAGTACTTC
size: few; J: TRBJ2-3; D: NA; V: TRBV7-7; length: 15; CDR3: CASSFGGGRTDTQYF; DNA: TGTGCTAGCAGCTTTGGAGGGGGGCGGACAGATACGCAGTATTTT
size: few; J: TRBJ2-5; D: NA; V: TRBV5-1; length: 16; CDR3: CASSPQGYRRQETQYF; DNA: TGCGCCAGCAGCCCCCAGGGATACAGGCGCCAAGAGACCCAGTACTTC
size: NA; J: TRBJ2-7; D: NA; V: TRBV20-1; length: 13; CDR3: CSARDKYAYEQYF; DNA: TGCAGTGCTAGAGATAAGTACGCCTACGAGCAGTACTTC
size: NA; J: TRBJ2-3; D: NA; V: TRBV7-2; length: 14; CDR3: CASSSGGKRDTQYF; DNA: TGTGCCAGCAGCTCCGGAGGCAAGAGGGATACGCAGTATTTT
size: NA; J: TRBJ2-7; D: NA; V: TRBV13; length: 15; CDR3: CASSPQGRVPYEQYF; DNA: TGTGCCAGCAGCCCGCAGGGTAGGGTCCCCTACGAGCAGTACTTC
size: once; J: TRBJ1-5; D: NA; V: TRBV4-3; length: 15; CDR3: CASSQDWERYQPQHF; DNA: TGCGCCAGCAGCCAAGATTGGGAGCGGTACCAGCCCCAGCATTTT
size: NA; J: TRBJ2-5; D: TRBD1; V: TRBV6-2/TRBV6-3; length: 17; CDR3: CASSYTLGDRSQETQYF; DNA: TGTGCCAGCAGTTATACCTTGGGGGACAGAAGCCAAGAGACCCAGTACTTC
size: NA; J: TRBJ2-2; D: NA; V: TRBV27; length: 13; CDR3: CASSLNGAGELFF; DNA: TGTGCCAGCAGTTTAAACGGGGCCGGGGAGCTGTTTTTT
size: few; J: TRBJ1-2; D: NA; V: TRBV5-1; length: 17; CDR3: CASSLAGLAQAAYGYTF; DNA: TGCGCCAGCAGCTTGGCCGGTTTAGCACAAGCAGCCTATGGCTACACCTTC
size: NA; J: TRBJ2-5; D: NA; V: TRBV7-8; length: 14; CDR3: CASIGLGRGETQYF; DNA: TGTGCCAGCATCGGACTTGGCCGGGGAGAGACCCAGTACTTC
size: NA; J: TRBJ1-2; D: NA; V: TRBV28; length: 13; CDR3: CASSWGSAYGYTF; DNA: TGTGCCAGCAGTTGGGGATCAGCCTATGGCTACACCTTC
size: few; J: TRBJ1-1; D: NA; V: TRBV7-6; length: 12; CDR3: CASSLAGQTLIF; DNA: TGTGCCAGCAGCTTAGCTGGGCAGACCCTGATCTTT
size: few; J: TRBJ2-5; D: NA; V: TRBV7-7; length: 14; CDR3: CASSLRPVGETQYF; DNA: TGTGCTAGCAGCTTAAGGCCCGTCGGAGAGACCCAGTACTTC
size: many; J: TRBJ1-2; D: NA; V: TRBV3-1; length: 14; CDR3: CASSQSDNPYGYTF; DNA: TGTGCCAGCAGCCAAAGCGACAACCCCTATGGCTACACCTTC
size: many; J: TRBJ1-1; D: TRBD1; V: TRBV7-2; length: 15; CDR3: CASSPSTGGATEAFF; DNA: TGTGCCAGCAGCCCTAGTACAGGGGGCGCGACTGAAGCTTTCTTT
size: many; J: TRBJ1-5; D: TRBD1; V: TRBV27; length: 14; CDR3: CASRSTGDHQPQHF; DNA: TGTGCCAGCAGATCGACAGGGGACCATCAGCCCCAGCATTTT
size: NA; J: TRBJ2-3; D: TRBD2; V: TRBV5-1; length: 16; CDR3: CASSLSRGVITDTQYF; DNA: TGCGCCAGCAGCTTGTCCCGGGGGGTTATCACAGATACGCAGTATTTT
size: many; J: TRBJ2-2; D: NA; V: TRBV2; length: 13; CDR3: CASSGTATGELFF; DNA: TGTGCCAGCAGTGGGACAGCCACCGGGGAGCTGTTTTTT
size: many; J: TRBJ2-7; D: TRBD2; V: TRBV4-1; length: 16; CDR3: CASSQDRLAGSYEQYF; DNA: TGCGCCAGCAGCCAAGATAGGCTAGCGGGCTCCTACGAGCAGTACTTC
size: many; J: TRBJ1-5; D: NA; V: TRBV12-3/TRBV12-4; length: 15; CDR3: CASSFGGAQNQPQHF; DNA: TGTGCCAGCAGTTTTGGGGGGGCCCAGAATCAGCCCCAGCATTTT
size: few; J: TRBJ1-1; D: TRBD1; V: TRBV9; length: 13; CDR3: CASSYTGGAEAFF; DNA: TGTGCCAGCAGCTACACAGGGGGGGCTGAAGCTTTCTTT
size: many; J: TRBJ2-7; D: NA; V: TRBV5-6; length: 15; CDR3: CASSLNMDGTYEQYF; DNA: TGTGCCAGCAGCTTGAATATGGACGGAACCTACGAGCAGTACTTC
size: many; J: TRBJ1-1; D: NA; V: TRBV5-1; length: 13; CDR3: CASSPGAGTEAFF; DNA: TGCGCCAGCAGCCCAGGGGCGGGCACTGAAGCTTTCTTT
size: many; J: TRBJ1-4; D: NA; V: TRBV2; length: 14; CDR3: CASNTGTGNEKLFF; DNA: TGTGCCAGCAACACAGGGACGGGAAATGAAAAACTGTTTTTT
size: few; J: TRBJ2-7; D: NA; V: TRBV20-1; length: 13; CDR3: CSAGSGPLGEQYF; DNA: TGCAGTGCTGGATCGGGACCCCTCGGCGAGCAGTACTTC
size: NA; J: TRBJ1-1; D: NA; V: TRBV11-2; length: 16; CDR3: CASSLVGTRENTEAFF; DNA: TGTGCCAGCAGCTTAGTTGGCACCAGAGAGAACACTGAAGCTTTCTTT
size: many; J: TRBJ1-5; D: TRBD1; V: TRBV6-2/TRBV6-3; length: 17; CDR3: CASSKVGGTVSNQPQHF; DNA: TGTGCCAGCAGTAAGGTCGGCGGGACAGTCAGCAATCAGCCCCAGCATTTT
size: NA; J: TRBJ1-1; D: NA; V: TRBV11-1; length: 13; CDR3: CASSLDTRTEAFF; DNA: TGTGCCAGCAGCCTCGACACCCGCACTGAAGCTTTCTTT
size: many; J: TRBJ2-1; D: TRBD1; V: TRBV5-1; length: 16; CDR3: CASSLEGQSLVNEQFF; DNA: TGCGCCAGCAGCTTGGAGGGACAGAGTCTCGTCAATGAGCAGTTCTTC
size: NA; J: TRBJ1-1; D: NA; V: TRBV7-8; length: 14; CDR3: CASSFDTGNTEAFF; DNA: TGTGCCAGCAGCTTTGATACAGGGAACACTGAAGCTTTCTTT
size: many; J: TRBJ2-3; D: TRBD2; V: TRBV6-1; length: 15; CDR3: CASSVSGGAGDTQYF; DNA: TGTGCCAGCAGTGTTAGCGGGGGGGCCGGAGATACGCAGTATTTT
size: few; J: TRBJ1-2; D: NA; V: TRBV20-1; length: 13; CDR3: CSASGTYLYGYTF; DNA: TGCAGTGCTAGTGGCACCTACCTATATGGCTACACCTTC
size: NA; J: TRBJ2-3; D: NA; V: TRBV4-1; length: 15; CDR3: CASSRRRDRADTQYF; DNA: TGCGCCAGCAGCCGAAGGAGGGACCGGGCAGATACGCAGTATTTT
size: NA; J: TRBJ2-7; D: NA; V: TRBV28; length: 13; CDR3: CASSLYRSYEQYF; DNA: TGTGCCAGCAGTTTGTACCGCTCCTACGAGCAGTACTTC
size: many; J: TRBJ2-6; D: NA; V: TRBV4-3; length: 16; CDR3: CASSQESGSGANVLTF; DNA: TGCGCCAGCAGCCAAGAATCGGGGTCCGGGGCCAACGTCCTGACTTTC
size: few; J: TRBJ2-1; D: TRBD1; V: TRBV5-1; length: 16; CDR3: CASSLDPGGSYNEQFF; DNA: TGCGCCAGCAGCTTGGATCCAGGGGGCTCCTACAATGAGCAGTTCTTC
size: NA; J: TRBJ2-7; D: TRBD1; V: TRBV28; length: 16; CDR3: CASSREPGDRVHEQYF; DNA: TGTGCCAGCAGTCGCGAGCCTGGGGACAGGGTACACGAGCAGTACTTC
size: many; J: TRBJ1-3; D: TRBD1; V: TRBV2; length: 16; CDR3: CASSRQGRSSGNTIYF; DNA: TGTGCCAGCAGTCGACAGGGTAGGAGCTCTGGAAACACCATATATTTT
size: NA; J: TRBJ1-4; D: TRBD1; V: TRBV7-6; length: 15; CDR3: CASSLVVQGDEKLFF; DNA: TGTGCCAGCAGCTTAGTCGTACAGGGGGATGAAAAACTGTTTTTT
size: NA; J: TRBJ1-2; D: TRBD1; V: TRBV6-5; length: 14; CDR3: CASRRTGRNYGYTF; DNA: TGTGCCAGCAGACGGACAGGACGTAACTATGGCTACACCTTC
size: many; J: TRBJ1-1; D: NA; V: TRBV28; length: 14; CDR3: CASTPTGRYTEAFF; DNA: TGTGCCAGCACTCCGACAGGTCGATACACTGAAGCTTTCTTT
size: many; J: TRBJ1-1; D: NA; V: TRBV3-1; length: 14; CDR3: CASSHRFGKTEAFF; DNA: TGTGCCAGCAGCCACAGGTTTGGGAAAACTGAAGCTTTCTTT
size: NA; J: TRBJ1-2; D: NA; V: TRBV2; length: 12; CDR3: CASEDRSYGYTF; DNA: TGTGCCAGCGAAGACAGGAGCTATGGCTACACCTTC
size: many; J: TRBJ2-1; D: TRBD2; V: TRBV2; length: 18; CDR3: CASSEVSYLAGGRSEQFF; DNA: TGTGCCAGCAGTGAAGTGTCCTACCTGGCGGGGGGCAGGAGTGAGCAGTTCTTC
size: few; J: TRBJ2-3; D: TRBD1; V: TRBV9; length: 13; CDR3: CASKGQGTYTQYF; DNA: TGTGCCAGCAAGGGACAGGGGACATATACGCAGTATTTT
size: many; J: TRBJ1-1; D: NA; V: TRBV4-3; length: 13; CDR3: CASSADADTEAFF; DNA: TGCGCCAGCAGCGCTGACGCCGACACTGAAGCTTTCTTT
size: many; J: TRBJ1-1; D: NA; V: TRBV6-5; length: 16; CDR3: CASSKPPGLLNTEAFF; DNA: TGTGCCAGCAGTAAGCCCCCAGGCCTTCTGAACACTGAAGCTTTCTTT
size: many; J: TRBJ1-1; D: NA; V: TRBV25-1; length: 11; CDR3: CASSENGAAFF; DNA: TGTGCCAGCAGTGAAAACGGTGCAGCTTTCTTT
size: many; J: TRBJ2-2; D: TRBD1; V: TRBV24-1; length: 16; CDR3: CATSDYDRVNTGELFF; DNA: TGTGCCACCAGTGACTATGACAGGGTTAACACCGGGGAGCTGTTTTTT
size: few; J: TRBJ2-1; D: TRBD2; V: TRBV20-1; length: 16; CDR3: CSASSTGTSGSNEQFF; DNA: TGCAGTGCTAGCTCTACCGGGACTAGCGGATCCAATGAGCAGTTCTTC
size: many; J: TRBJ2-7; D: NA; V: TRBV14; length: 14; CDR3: CASSQGPGYYEQYF; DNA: TGTGCCAGCAGCCAAGGCCCAGGTTACTACGAGCAGTACTTC
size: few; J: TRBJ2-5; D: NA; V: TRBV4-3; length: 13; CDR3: CASSQAESKTQYF; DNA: TGCGCCAGCAGCCAAGCGGAATCGAAGACCCAGTACTTC
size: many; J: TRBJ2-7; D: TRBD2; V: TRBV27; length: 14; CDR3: CASSSLAGAYEQYF; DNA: TGTGCCAGCAGTTCGCTAGCGGGGGCCTACGAGCAGTACTTC